Described below is a single T cell receptor (beta chain) sequence and its context. The length of the CDR3 is 15 residues. The junction had 10 bases not matched to a gene; V was cut back by 5 bases and J by 7 bases. CDR1 MNHEY and CDR2 SMNVEV come from the germline V gene (reference sequence). This specimen comes from a study of shared clonotypes between healthy human individuals. Study information: Donors had three CD4 naive, three CD4 memory, two CD8 naive and one CD8 memory plate apiece.

TCRdb's table, derived via immunoSEQ multiplex PCR, lists solely in-frame clones and lacks some. The table shows 2 million to 2.5 million clones, with approximately 95% occurring only once. Healthy and HIV-negative, the adult donors had no recent acute infections or vaccinations. Material for sequencing was naive CD4+ T cells from PBMCs. Subset denoted: CD45RA+ positively selected. This clonotype was sampled from a man younger than 35 in good health. Some clones in this sample may be carry-over from other donors' samples. The gene calls are TRBV27 and TRBJ2-2, with TRBD2 matching over 7 bases. The CDR3 sequence: CASSTSRGEIGELFF. The DNA for the CDR3 is TGTGCCAGCAGTACCTCCCGGGGGGAGATCGGGGAGCTGTTTTTT.